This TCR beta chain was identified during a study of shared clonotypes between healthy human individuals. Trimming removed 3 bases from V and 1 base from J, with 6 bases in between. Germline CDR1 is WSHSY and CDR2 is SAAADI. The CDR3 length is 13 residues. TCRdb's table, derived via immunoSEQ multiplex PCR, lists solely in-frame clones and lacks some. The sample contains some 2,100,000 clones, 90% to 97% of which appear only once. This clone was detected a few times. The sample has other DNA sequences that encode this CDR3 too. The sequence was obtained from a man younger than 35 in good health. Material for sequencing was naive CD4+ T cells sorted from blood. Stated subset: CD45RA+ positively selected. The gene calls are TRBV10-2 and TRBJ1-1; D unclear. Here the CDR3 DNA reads TGCGCCAGCAGTGAAGACGGGAACACTGAAGCTTTCTTT. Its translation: CASSEDGNTEAFF.